Only a few counts were recorded for the clone carrying this T cell receptor beta chain. Its target is not known. This sample is part of a study of spatial heterogeneity in lung cancer. Study-level findings and limits: Tumor mutation counts were tracked by expanded intratumoral alpha and beta TCR counts. It was estimated that coverage of tumor T cells reached about 7% for alpha chains and around 14% for beta chains. Expanded TCR counts, ubiquitous and regional, correlated respectively with ubiquitous and regional nonsynonymous mutation counts.

MiXCR was run by TCRdb on the 5' RACE reads, yielding one entry per CDR3 protein. This sample has some 5,000 distinct CDR3 sequences, with 9% to 15% found just once. Per germline, CDR1 MNHNS and CDR2 SASEGT. Unmatched junction bases numbered 7, after V lost 7 bases and J lost 2 bases. This CDR3 spans 15 amino acids. Noted time point: sample taken at primary tumor resection. The cohort: 65 to 80 early-stage, untreated non-small cell lung cancer patients. Tumor, nontumor lung or frozen PBMC supplied whole RNA that was sequenced unsorted. This rearrangement joins TRBV6-1 to TRBJ2-3, with 9 positions matching TRBD2. Sequencing used lung tumor tissue, obtained at surgery. The receptor was isolated from a male donor with early-stage non-small cell lung cancer. The CDR3 coding sequence is TGTGCCAGCACGTGGGCGGGAGGGGTCACAGATACGCAGTATTTT. This codes for CASTWAGGVTDTQYF.